The 15 T cell receptor beta chains given below trace back to one sample, sequenced in a study of shared clonotypes between healthy human individuals. TCRdb keeps only in-frame clones here, not all; method: immunoSEQ multiplex PCR. The data show about 1.5 million clones, around 97% seen once. The material sequenced was naive CD4+ T cells sorted from blood. The subset: CD45RA+ positively selected. These receptors came from a man aged 25-45 years in good health.

The chain links TRBV5-1 to TRBJ2-1; TRBD1 matches 10 bases. CDR3 length equals 16 residues. The germline V gene has CDR1 SGHRS and CDR2 YFSETQ. With 3 bases clipped from V and 6 bases from J, the junction kept 9 bases outside the gene matches. The CDR3 loop reads CASSSNRDRGRNEQFF. The DNA of the CDR3 is TGCGCCAGCAGCTCGAACCGGGACAGGGGCCGCAATGAGCAGTTCTTC.

The J gene is TRBJ1-1, the V gene TRBV29-1; TRBD1 agrees at 10 bases. The CDR3 has 15 residues. V shed 7 bases, J shed 3 bases, and the junction held 11 bases outside the gene matches. The germline V gene has CDR1 SQVTM and CDR2 ANQGSEA. CDR3 residues: CSATPGQGLYTEAFF. CDR3 sequence (DNA): TGCAGCGCCACTCCGGGACAGGGGTTGTACACTGAAGCTTTCTTT.

This chain links TRBV7-2 with TRBJ1-2; 8 nucleotides align to TRBD1. Germline V gives CDR1 SGHTA, CDR2 FQGNSA. This CDR3 has 13 residues. V dropped 6 bases and J dropped 8; count of bases not matched to a gene: 8. The CDR3 sequence: CASSPGGLRGYTF. DNA of the CDR3: TGTGCCAGCAGTCCAGGGGGCCTAAGGGGCTACACCTTC.

This sequence joins TRBV2 and TRBJ2-1; 7 positions match TRBD2. The V segment lost 8 bases and the J segment 2 bases; nucleotides outside the gene matches: 3. CDR3 length equals 13 residues. Germline CDR1 SNHLY, CDR2 FYNNEI. CDR3 region: CASVSGTYNEQFF. In DNA, the CDR3 is TGTGCCAGCGTCAGCGGGACCTACAATGAGCAGTTCTTC. The entire variable domain, with the rest obtained from reference TRBV2 and TRBJ2-1, is as follows: EPEVTQTPSHQVTQMGQEVILRCVPISNHLYFYWYRQILGQKVEFLVSFYNNEISEKSEIFDDQFSVERPDGSNFTLKIRSTKLEDSAMYFCASVSGTYNEQFFGPGTRLTVL.

This clone was recorded a few times. The same CDR3 arises from other DNA sequences in this sample as well. This chain uses TRBV5-1 with TRBJ1-2, with D perhaps TRBD1 (5 bases). CDR3 size: 13 residues. Germline CDR1 SGHRS, CDR2 YFSETQ. V lost 4 bases and J 2 bases, leaving 9 bases between the germline ends. Here the CDR3 reads CASSLGPNYGYTF. The CDR3 nucleotides are TGCGCCAGCAGCCTGGGACCCAACTATGGCTACACCTTC.

The chain recombines TRBV4-1 with TRBJ1-2; a weak D match, TRBD1 (5 bases). This CDR3 comprises 15 residues. Germline V gives CDR1 MGHRA, CDR2 YSYEKL. Trimming left V 5 bases short and J 0 bases short, with 13 bases between. CDR3 sequence (DNA): TGCGCCAGCAGCACCGAGGGGCTTCCTAACTATGGCTACACCTTC. It codes for CASSTEGLPNYGYTF.

V usage is TRBV5-1 and J usage is TRBJ2-5; the D is unclear. From germline, CDR1 is SGHRS and CDR2 YFSETQ. The CDR3 totals 13 residues. Trimming took 2 bases from V and 5 from J, leaving 10 bases between them. The CDR3 region is CASSFLLGETQYF. In DNA form, the CDR3 reads TGCGCCAGCAGCTTCCTTTTGGGCGAGACCCAGTACTTC.

The genes are TRBV20-1 and TRBJ2-2; D unclear. V was trimmed by 0 bases and J by 9 bases, leaving 5 bases between them. CDR1 DFQATT and CDR2 SNEGSKA come from the germline V gene (reference sequence). The CDR3 has 11 residues. The chain's CDR3 is CSARDDRELFF. The CDR3 coding sequence is TGCAGTGCTAGAGACGACCGGGAGCTGTTTTTT.

The chain couples TRBV5-6 to TRBJ2-5, with 7 bases aligning to TRBD1. The CDR3 consists of 13 residues. V dropped 5 bases and J dropped 3; count of bases not matched to a gene: 4. The germline V gene encodes CDR1 SGHDT and CDR2 YYEEEE. The CDR3 sequence is CASSRDSKETQYF. For the CDR3, the DNA is TGTGCCAGCAGTCGGGACAGTAAAGAGACCCAGTACTTC.

The chain recombines TRBV30 with TRBJ2-1; 9 nucleotides match TRBD2. Germline V gene sequence: CDR1 GTSNPN, CDR2 SVGIG (reference sequence). The length of the CDR3 is 16 residues. J was trimmed by 3 bases and V by 2 bases; bases with no gene match: 8. CDR3 residues: CAWSLDSGSVYNEQFF. The CDR3 nucleotides read TGTGCCTGGAGTCTGGATAGCGGGAGTGTCTACAATGAGCAGTTCTTC.

This clone was seen a few times. The chain recombines TRBV18 with TRBJ2-1, with a weak D call TRBD2 (6 bases). Trimming took 3 bases from V and 6 from J, leaving 12 bases between them. This CDR3 region has 14 residues. Germline V gene lookup returns CDR1 KGHSH and CDR2 LQKENI. CDR3 amino acids: CASSPDLASNEQFF. The CDR3 DNA sequence: TGTGCCAGCTCACCCGATCTAGCGAGCAATGAGCAGTTCTTC.

The rearrangement joins TRBV29-1 to TRBJ2-6; D not certain. Trimming left V 5 bases short and J 0 bases short, with 8 bases between. This CDR3 comprises 14 residues. Germline-derived CDR1 and CDR2 are SQVTM and ANQGSEA. The CDR3 DNA reads TGCAGCGTTTCCCTCTACTCTGGGGCCAACGTCCTGACTTTC. Its translation: CSVSLYSGANVLTF.

This clone appeared a few times. The chain recombines TRBV5-1 with TRBJ1-2, with a tentative D call TRBD1 (5 bases). The CDR3 totals 12 residues. Trimming pared 4 bases from V and 5 bases from J, leaving 9 bases between. CDR1 and CDR2 (germline): SGHRS, YFSETQ. CDR3 region: CASSTTDYGYTF. In DNA, the CDR3 is TGCGCCAGCAGCACGACAGATTATGGCTACACCTTC.

The genes are TRBV6-1 and TRBJ2-7; a possible D gene is TRBD2 (6 bases). V lost 10 bases and J lost 1, with 14 bases in between. The CDR3 is 13 residues long. The germline V gene has CDR1 MNHNS and CDR2 SASEGT. The CDR3 DNA follows: TGTGCCACCACGGGGGTCCTGTCCTACGAGCAGTACTTC. As protein: CATTGVLSYEQYF.

The rearrangement joins TRBV5-1 to TRBJ2-1; D gene ambiguous. Germline V gives CDR1 SGHRS, CDR2 YFSETQ. Trimming pared 2 bases from V and 4 bases from J, leaving 16 bases between. The CDR3 sequence is 16 residues long. The CDR3 DNA sequence: TGCGCCAGCAGCTTTACCTCGGACGCCCGATACAATGAGCAGTTCTTC. It is translated as CASSFTSDARYNEQFF.